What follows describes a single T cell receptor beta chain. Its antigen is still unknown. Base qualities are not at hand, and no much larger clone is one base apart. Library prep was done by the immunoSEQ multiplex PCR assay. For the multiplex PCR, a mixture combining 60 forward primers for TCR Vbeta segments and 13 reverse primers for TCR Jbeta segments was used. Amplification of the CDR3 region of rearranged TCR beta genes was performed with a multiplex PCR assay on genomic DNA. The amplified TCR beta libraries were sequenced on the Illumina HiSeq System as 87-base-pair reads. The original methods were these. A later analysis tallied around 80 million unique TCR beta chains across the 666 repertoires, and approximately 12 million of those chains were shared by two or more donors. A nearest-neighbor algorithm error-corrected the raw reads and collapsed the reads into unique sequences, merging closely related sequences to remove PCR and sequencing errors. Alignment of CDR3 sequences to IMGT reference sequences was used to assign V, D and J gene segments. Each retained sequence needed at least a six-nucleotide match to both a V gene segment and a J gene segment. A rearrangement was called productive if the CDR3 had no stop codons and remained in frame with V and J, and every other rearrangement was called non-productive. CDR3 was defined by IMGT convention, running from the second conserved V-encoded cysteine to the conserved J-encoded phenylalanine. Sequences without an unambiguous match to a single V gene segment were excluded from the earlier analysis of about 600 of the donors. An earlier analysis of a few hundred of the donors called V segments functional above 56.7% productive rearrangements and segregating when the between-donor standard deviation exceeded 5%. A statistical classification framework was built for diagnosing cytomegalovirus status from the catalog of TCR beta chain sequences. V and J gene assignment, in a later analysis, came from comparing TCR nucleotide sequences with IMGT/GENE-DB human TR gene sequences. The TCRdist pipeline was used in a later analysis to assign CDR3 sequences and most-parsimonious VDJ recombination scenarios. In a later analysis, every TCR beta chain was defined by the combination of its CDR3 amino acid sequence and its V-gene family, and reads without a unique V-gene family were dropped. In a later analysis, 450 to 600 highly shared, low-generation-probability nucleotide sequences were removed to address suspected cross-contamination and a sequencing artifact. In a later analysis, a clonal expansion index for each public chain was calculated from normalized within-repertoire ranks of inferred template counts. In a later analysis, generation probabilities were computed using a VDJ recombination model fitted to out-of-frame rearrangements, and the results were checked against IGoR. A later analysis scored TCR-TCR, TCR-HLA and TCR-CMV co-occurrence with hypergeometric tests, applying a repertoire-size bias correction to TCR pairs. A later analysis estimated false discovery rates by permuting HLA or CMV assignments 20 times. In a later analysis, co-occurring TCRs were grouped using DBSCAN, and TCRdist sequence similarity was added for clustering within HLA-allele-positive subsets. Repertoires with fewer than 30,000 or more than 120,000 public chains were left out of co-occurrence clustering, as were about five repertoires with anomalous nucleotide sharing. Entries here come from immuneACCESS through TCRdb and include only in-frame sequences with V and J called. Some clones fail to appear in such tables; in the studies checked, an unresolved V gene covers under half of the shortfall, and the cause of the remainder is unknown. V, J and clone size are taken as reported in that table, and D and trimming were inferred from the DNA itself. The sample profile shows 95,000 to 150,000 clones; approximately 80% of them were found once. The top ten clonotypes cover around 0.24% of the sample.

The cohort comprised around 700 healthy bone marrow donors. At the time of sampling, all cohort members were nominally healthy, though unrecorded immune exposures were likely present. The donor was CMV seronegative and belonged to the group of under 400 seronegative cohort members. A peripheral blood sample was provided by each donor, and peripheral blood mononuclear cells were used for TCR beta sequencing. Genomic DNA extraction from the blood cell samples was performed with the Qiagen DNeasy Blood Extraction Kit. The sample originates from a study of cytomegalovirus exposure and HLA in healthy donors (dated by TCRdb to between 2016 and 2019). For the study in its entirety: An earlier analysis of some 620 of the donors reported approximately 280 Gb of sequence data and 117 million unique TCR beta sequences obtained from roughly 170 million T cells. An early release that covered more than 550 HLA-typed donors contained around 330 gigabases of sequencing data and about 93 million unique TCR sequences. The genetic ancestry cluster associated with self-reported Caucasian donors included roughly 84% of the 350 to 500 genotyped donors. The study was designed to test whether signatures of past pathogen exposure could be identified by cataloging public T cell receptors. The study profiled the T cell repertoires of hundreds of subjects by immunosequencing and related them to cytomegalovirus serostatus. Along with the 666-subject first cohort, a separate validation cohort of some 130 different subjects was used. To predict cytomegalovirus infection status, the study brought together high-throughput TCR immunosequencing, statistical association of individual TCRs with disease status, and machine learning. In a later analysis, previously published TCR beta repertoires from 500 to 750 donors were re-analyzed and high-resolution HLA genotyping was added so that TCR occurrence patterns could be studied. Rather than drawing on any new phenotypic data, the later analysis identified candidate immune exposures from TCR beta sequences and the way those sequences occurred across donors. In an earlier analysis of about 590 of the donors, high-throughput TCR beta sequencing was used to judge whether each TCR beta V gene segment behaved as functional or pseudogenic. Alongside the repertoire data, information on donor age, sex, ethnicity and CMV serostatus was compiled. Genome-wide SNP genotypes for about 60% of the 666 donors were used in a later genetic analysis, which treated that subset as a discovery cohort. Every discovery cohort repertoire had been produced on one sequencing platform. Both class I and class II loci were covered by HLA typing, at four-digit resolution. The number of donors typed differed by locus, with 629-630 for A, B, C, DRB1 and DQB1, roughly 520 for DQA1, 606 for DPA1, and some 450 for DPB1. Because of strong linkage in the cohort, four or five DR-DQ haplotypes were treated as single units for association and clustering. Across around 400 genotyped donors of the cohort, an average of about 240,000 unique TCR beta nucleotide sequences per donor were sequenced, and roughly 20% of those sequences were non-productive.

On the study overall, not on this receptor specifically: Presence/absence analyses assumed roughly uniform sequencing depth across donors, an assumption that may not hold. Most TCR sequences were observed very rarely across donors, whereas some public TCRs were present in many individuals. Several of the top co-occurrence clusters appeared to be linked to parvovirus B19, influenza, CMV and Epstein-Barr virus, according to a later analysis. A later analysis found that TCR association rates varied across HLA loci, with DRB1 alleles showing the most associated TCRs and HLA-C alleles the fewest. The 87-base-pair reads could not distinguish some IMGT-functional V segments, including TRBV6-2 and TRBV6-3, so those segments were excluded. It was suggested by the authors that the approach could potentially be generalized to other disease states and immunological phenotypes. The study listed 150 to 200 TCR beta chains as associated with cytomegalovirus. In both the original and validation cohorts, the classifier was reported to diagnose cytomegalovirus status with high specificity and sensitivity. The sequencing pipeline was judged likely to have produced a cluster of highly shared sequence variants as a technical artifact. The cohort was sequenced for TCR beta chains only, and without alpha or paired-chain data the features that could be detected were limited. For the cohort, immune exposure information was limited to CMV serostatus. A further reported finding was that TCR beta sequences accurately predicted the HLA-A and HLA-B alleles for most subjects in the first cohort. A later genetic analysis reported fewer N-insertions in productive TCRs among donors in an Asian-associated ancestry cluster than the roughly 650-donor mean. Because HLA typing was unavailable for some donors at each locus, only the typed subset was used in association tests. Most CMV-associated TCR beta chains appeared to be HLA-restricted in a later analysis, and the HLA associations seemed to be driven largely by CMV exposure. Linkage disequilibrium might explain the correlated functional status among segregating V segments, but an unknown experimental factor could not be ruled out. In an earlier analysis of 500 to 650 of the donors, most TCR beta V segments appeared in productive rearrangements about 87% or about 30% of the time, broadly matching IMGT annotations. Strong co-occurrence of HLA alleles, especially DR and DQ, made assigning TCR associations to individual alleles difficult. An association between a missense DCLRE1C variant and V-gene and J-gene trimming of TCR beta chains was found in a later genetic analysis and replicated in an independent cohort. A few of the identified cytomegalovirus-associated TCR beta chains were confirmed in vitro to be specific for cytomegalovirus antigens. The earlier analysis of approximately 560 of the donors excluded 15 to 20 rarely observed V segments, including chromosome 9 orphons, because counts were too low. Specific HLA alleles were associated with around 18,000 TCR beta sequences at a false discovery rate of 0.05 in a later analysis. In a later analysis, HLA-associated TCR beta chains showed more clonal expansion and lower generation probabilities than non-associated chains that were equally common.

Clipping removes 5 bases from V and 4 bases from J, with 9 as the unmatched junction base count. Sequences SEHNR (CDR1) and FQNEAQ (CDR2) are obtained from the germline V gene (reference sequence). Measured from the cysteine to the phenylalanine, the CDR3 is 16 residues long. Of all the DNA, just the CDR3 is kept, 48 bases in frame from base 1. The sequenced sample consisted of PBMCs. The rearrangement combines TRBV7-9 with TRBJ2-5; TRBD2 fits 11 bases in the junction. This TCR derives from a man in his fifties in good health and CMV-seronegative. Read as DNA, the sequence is TGTGCCAGCAGCGGGGGACTAGCGGAGGGGGGAGAGACCCAGTACTTC. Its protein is CASSGGLAEGGETQYF.